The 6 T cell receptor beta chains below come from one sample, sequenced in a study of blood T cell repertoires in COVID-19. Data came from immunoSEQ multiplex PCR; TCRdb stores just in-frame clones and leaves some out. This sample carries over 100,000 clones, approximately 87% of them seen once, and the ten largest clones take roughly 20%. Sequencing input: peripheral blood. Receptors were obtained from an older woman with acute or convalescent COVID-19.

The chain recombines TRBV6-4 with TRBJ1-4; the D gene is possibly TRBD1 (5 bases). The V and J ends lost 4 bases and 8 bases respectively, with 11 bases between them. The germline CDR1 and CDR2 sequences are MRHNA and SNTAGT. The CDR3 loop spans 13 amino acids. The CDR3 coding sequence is TGTGCCAGCAGTGGGCAGGGTGGCGAAAAACTGTTTTTT. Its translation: CASSGQGGEKLFF.

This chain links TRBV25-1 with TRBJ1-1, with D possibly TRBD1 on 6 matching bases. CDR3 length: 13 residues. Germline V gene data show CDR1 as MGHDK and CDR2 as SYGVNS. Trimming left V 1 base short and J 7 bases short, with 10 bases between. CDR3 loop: CASSESDRLEAFF. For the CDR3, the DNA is TGTGCCAGCAGTGAATCCGACAGGCTTGAAGCTTTCTTT.

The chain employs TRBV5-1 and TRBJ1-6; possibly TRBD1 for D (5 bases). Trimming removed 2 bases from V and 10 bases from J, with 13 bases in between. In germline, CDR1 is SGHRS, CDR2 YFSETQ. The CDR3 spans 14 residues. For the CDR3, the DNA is TGCGCCAGCAGCTTAGGGCAGGGTGTCTCACCCCTCCACTTT. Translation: CASSLGQGVSPLHF.

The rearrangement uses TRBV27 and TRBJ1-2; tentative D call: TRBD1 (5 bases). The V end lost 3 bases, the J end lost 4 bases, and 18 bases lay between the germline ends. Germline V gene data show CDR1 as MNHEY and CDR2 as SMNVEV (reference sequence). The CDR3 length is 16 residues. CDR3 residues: CASSLDARTYAYGYTF. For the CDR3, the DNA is TGTGCCAGCAGTTTGGACGCCCGGACATATGCCTATGGCTACACCTTC.

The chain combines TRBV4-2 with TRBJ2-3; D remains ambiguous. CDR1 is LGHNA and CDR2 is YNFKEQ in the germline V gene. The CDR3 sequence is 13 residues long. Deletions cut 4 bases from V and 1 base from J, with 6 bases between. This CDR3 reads CASSPLGTDTQYF. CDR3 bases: TGTGCCAGCAGCCCGCTAGGCACAGATACGCAGTATTTT.

The CDR3 sequence is CASSPSRGNQPQHF. For the CDR3, the DNA is TGTGCCAGCAGCCCATCCCGGGGAAATCAGCCCCAGCATTTT. This chain links TRBV5-6 with TRBJ1-5; D not resolved. V shed 4 bases and J shed 4 bases, with 12 bases lying between them. Germline CDR1 and CDR2: SGHDT and YYEEEE. The CDR3 extends over 14 amino acids.